The 8 T cell receptor beta chains given below trace back to one sample, sequenced in a study of response to subunit inactivated influenza vaccine. MiXCR, run by TCRdb on the RT-PCR reads, gives a single entry per CDR3 protein. The sample shows 500,000 to 600,000 distinct CDR3 sequences, around 11% of them seen only once. Sequences were derived from PBMCs from blood, sampled on the day of vaccination. The receptors shown here come from a man between 50 and 59 years old who received an inactivated influenza vaccine.

This clonotype was observed a few times. This chain links TRBV15 with TRBJ2-7; TRBD2 is a possible D gene (5 bases). V lost 0 bases and J lost 3, with 12 bases in between. The germline gives CDR1 LNHNV, CDR2 YYDKDF (reference sequence). The CDR3 covers 15 residues. The CDR3 loop reads CATSRDSGLHYEQYF. The CDR3 coding sequence is TGTGCCACCAGCAGAGATTCCGGACTCCACTACGAGCAGTACTTC.

This clonotype was seen more than once but under ten times. The chain carries TRBV7-2 and TRBJ1-1; 7 bases match TRBD1. The germline gives CDR1 SGHTA, CDR2 FQGNSA. V lost 5 bases, J lost 5 bases, and 14 bases stayed unmatched. This CDR3 has 16 amino acids. CDR3 DNA sequence: TGTGCCAGCAGCCCAGGGGGGGGGCGGCTATGGACTGAAGCTTTCTTT. Its translation: CASSPGGGRLWTEAFF.

The chain has TRBV5-1 and TRBJ2-7, with D possibly called TRBD1 or TRBD2 (5 bases each). This CDR3 is 15 amino acids long. Trimming pared 5 bases from V and 2 bases from J, leaving 17 bases between. Germline V gene data show CDR1 as SGHRS and CDR2 as YFSETQ. CDR3 DNA: TGCGCCAGCAGTAACGTCCGGGACGGAGCCTACGAGCAGTACTTC. It translates to CASSNVRDGAYEQYF.

This clonotype was seen only a few times. CDR3 nucleotide sequence: TGTGCCAGCAGTACCTACCTTAATGAAAAACTGTTTTTT. This sequence encodes CASSTYLNEKLFF. The V gene is TRBV6-1, the J gene TRBJ1-4; unclear D gene. CDR3 size: 13 residues. CDR1 and CDR2 from the germline V gene are MNHNS and SASEGT. Deletions cut 5 bases from V and 4 bases from J, with 8 bases between.

This clonotype was seen more than once but under ten times. This sequence joins TRBV12-3 or TRBV12-4 and TRBJ2-7, with D maybe TRBD1 (6 bases). Trimming stripped 5 bases from V and 3 bases from J, with 14 bases between. This CDR3 contains 14 residues. This CDR3 is CASSPAGTFYEQYF. The CDR3 region has the DNA TGTGCCAGCAGTCCAGCCGGGACATTCTACGAGCAGTACTTC.

This clonotype was seen more than once but under ten times. The chain recombines TRBV19 with TRBJ1-1, with 7 bases that match TRBD1. The CDR3 sequence is 17 residues long. The germline gives CDR1 LNHDA, CDR2 SQIVND (reference sequence). Losses at the gene ends were 4 bases for V and 0 bases for J; bases not matched to a gene: 11. CDR3 nucleotide sequence: TGTGCCAGTAGTACCCTCGGGAAGGGGGCTTTGAACACTGAAGCTTTCTTT. Its translation is CASSTLGKGALNTEAFF.

This clonotype has only a few counts. The chain carries TRBV4-3 and TRBJ1-6, with D possibly being TRBD1 (6 bases). Germline lookup yields CDR1 LGHNA and CDR2 YSLEER. V lost 4 bases to trimming and J lost 0 bases, with 10 bases between them. This CDR3 is 16 amino acids long. CDR3 sequence (DNA): TGCGCCAGCAGCCCGAGGGGGAGCTCCTATAATTCACCCCTCCACTTT. Translating it yields CASSPRGSSYNSPLHF.

V and J are TRBV5-1 and TRBJ2-2; perhaps TRBD2 as D (6 bases). The length of the CDR3 is 16 residues. V gave up 4 bases and J gave up 6 bases, with 19 bases separating them. The germline CDR1 and CDR2 sequences are SGHRS and YFSETQ. CDR3 amino acids: CASSVGFSREPGELFF. The CDR3 DNA reads TGCGCCAGCAGCGTGGGATTTTCGCGGGAACCCGGGGAGCTGTTTTTT.